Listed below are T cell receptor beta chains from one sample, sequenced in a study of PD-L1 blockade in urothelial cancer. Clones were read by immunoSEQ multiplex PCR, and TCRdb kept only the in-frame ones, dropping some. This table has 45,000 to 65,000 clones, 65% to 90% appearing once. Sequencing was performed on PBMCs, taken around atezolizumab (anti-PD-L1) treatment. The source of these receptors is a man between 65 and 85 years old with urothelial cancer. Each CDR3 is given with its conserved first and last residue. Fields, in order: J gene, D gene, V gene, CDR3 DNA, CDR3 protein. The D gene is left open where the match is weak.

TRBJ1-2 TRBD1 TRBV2 TGTGCCAGCAGTTACGACAGGGAAGGCTACACCTTC CASSYDREGYTF
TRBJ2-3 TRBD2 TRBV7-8 TGTGCCAGCAGCGCAACACCCTTAGCGGGAGGGCCGAACGCGTATTTT CASSATPLAGGPNAYF
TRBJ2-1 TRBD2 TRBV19 TGTGCCAGTAGTAGCGGGAGTTCTCGGAATGAGCAGTTCTTC CASSSGSSRNEQFF
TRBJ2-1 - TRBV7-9 TGTGCCAGCAGCTTAGCATCCGGACACAACAATGAGCAGTTCTTC CASSLASGHNNEQFF
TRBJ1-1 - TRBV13 TGTGCCAGCAGCTTAGAGGGGAGGTCTGAAGCTTTCTTT CASSLEGRSEAFF
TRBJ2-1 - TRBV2 TGTGCCAGCGGGAGGAGTGGGGGCTACAATGAGCAGTTCTTC CASGRSGGYNEQFF
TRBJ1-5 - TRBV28 TGTGCCAGCACCCGATGGGTTGGAGATAGCAATCAGCCCCAGCATTTT CASTRWVGDSNQPQHF
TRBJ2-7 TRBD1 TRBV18 TGTGCCAGCTCACCAGGACAGGGAACCTACGAGCAGTACTTC CASSPGQGTYEQYF
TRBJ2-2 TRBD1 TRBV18 TGTGCCAGCCGCACCACAGGGGGAAACACCGGGGAGCTGTTTTTT CASRTTGGNTGELFF
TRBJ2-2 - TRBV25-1 TGTGCCAGCAGTGTCGGGACAAAGCCCGGCGGGAACACCGGGGAGCTGTTTTTT CASSVGTKPGGNTGELFF
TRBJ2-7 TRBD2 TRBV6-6 TGTGCCAGCAGCCTAACTAGCGGACCTTACGAGCAGTACTTC CASSLTSGPYEQYF
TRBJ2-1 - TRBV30 TGTGCCTGGACCTCGGCAGGTTACAATGAGCAGTTCTTC CAWTSAGYNEQFF
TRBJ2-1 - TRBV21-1 TGTGCCAGCAGCAAAGCGCTCCAGCGGGATATCGATGAGCAGTTCTTC CASSKALQRDIDEQFF
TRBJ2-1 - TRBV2 TGTGCCAGCAGCCAGGACTCGAACTCCTACAATGAGCAGTTCTTC CASSQDSNSYNEQFF